This TCR beta chain derives from a study of blood T cell repertoires in COVID-19. About the study: From T cells, B-cell-depleted T cells, or PBMCs came the material, which was cDNA or gDNA.

The Seattle patients joined while their infection was active and were tracked longitudinally afterward. Original data processing: Amplified reference gene primers provided the basis for estimating nucleated cell counts. Here immunoSEQ multiplex PCR was the method, and the copy in TCRdb shows in-frame clones only, minus some. The DNA was the basis for D and trimming; V, J and clone size are from that table. In the table there are approximately 93,000 clones, 88% of which are singletons. V was cut by 4 bases and J by 0 bases, with 9 bases left in between. Germline loops: CDR1 SNHLY, CDR2 FYNNEI. The CDR3 is 14 residues long.

The specimen sequenced was peripheral blood. The rearrangement uses TRBV2 and TRBJ1-2, with D maybe TRBD1 (6 bases). The receptor comes from a man aged 50 to 59 with COVID-19, enrolled during active disease. The CDR3 protein is CASSGTVANYGYTF. DNA of the CDR3: TGTGCCAGCAGTGGGACAGTAGCTAACTATGGCTACACCTTC.